The rows below give T cell receptor beta chains drawn from one sample of a study of blood T cell repertoires in COVID-19. Repertoires were generated with immunoSEQ multiplex PCR, while TCRdb's copy carries only in-frame clones and drops some. This repertoire shows around 280,000 clones, approximately 86% found once; its top ten account for around 2.1%. Material: peripheral blood. These receptors were taken from a woman aged 30 to 39 who had recovered from COVID-19. Both conserved end residues are part of each CDR3. Fields, in order: J gene, V gene, CDR3 protein.

>TRBJ2-3|TRBV19
CASRQAGGPSTDTQYF
>TRBJ2-1|TRBV9
CASSVGSGSYNEQFF
>TRBJ1-4|TRBV3-1/TRBV3-2
CASSWTGENEKLFF
>TRBJ1-4|TRBV3-1/TRBV3-2
CASSHHGQIEKLFF
>TRBJ2-5|TRBV10-3
CAIRGGSQRGGGETQYF
>TRBJ2-7|TRBV6-5
CATSEGTFYEQYF
>TRBJ1-2|TRBV11-2
CASSLDGPLLGAGYTF
>TRBJ1-3|TRBV9
CASSPRGGRNTIYF
>TRBJ2-5|TRBV21-1
CASGRLAGTQETQYF
>TRBJ2-7|TRBV3-1/TRBV3-2
CASSQRAYEQYF
>TRBJ1-2|TRBV27
CASSADRVSGYTF
>TRBJ1-4|TRBV2
CASSVGGTGNEKLFF
>TRBJ2-5|TRBV6-5
CASLHGAVGQETQYF
>TRBJ2-4|TRBV2
CASGFEGLAKNIQYF
>TRBJ1-5|TRBV2
CASRRGTGDNQPQHF
>TRBJ1-6|TRBV11-2
CASSFRDRPNSPLHF
>TRBJ2-3|TRBV6-5
CASSFQFYDTQYF
>TRBJ1-6|TRBV15
CATSSGTGYNSPLHF
>TRBJ1-3|TRBV18
CASSPDRGIVTIYF
>TRBJ1-5|TRBV6-2/TRBV6-3
CASSYSGTGNQPQHF
>TRBJ2-7|TRBV11-2
CASSPGLPGYEQYF
>TRBJ1-6|TRBV5-1
CASRTGQSDSPLHF
>TRBJ1-1|TRBV18
CASSPGAGADTEAFF
>TRBJ2-7|TRBV11-1
CASTQEGREQYF
>TRBJ2-1|TRBV7-9
CASSLISGSHNEQFF
>TRBJ2-3|TRBV19
CASSIEETDTQYF
>TRBJ2-7|TRBV3-1/TRBV3-2
CASSQMSSASYEQYF
>TRBJ1-5|TRBV29-1
CSVEETVGEQPQHF
>TRBJ1-1|TRBV28
CASRRGKTEAFF
>TRBJ2-1|TRBV29-1
CSVAGLAEYNEQFF
>TRBJ2-5|TRBV7-2
CASSLPGYQETQYF
>TRBJ1-5|TRBV18
CASSPSGGNQPQHF
>TRBJ2-1|TRBV6-2/TRBV6-3
CASSYSSGQFF
>TRBJ2-7|TRBV5-6
CASSSGQGGTYEQYF
>TRBJ1-2|TRBV19
CASSEDGRANYGYTF
>TRBJ1-1|TRBV7-2
CASSLERGVYTEAFF
>TRBJ2-7|TRBV5-1
CASTRGASYEQYF
>TRBJ2-1|TRBV5-8
CASSFGTGGVRTYNEQFF
>TRBJ2-3|TRBV21-1
CASSKARRGDRPDTQYF
>TRBJ1-4|TRBV6-5
CASSRQENEKLFF
>TRBJ2-7|TRBV27
CASSSTSGYEQYF